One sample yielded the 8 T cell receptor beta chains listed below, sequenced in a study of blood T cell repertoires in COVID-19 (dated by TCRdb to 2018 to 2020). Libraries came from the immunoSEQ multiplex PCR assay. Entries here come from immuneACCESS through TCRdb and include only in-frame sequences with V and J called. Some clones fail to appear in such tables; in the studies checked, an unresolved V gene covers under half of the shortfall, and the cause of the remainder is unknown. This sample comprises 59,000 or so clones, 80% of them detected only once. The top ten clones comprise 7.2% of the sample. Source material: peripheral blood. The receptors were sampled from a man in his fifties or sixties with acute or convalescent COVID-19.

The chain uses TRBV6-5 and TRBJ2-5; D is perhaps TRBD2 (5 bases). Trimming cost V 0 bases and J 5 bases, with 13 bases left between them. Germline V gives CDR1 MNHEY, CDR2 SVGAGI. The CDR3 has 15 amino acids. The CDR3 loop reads CASSYSNLPGETQYF. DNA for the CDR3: TGTGCCAGCAGTTACTCGAACTTGCCGGGGGAGACCCAGTACTTC.

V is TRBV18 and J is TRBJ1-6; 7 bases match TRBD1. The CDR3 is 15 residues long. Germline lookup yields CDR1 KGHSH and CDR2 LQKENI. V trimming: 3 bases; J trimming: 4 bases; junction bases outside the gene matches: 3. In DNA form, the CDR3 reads TGTGCCAGCTCACCGACAGGGAATTATAATTCACCCCTCCACTTT. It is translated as CASSPTGNYNSPLHF. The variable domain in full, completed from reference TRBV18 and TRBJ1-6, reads NAGVMQNPRHLVRRRGQEARLRCSPMKGHSHVYWYRQLPEEGLKFMVYLQKENIIDESGMPKERFSAEFPKEGPSILRIQQVVRGDSAAYFCASSPTGNYNSPLHFGNGTRLTVT.

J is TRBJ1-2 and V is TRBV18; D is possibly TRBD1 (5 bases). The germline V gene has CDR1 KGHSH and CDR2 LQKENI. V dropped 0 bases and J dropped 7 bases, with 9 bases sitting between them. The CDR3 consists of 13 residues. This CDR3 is CASSPPGVGGYTF. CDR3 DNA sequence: TGTGCCAGCTCACCACCAGGGGTGGGTGGCTACACCTTC.

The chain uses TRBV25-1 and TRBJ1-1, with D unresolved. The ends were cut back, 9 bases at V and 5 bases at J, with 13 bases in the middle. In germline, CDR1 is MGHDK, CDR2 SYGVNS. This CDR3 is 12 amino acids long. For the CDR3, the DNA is TGTGCCAGTCGGGAGGGTAGGACTGAAGCTTTCTTT. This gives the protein CASREGRTEAFF.

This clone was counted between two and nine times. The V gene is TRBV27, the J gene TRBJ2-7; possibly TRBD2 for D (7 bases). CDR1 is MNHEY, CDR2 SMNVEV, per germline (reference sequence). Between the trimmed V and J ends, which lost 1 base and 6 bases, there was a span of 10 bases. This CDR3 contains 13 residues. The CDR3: CASSLWGGREQYF. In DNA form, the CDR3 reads TGTGCCAGCAGTTTATGGGGGGGGCGCGAGCAGTACTTC.

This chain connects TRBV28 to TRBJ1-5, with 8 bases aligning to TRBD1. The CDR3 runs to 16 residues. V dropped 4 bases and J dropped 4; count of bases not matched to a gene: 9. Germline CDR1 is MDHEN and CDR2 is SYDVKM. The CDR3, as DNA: TGTGCCAGCAGTTCGCGGGACAGGTACCTAAATCAGCCCCAGCATTTT. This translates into CASSSRDRYLNQPQHF.

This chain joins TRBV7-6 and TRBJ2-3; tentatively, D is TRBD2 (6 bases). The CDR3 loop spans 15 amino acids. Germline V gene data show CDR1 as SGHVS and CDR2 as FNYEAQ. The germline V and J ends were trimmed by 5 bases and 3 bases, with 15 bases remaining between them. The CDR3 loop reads CASSPRVAETDTQYF. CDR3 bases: TGTGCCAGCAGCCCACGGGTAGCGGAGACAGATACGCAGTATTTT.

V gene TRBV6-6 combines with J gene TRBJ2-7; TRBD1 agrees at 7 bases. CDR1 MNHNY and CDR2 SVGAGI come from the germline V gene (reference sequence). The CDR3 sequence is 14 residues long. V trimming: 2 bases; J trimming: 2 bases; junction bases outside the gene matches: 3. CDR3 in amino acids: CASSYAGQAYEQYF. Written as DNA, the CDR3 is TGTGCCAGCAGTTACGCAGGACAGGCCTACGAGCAGTACTTC.